Listed below are T cell receptor beta chains from one sample, sequenced in a study of PD-L1 blockade in urothelial cancer. Repertoires were generated with immunoSEQ multiplex PCR, while TCRdb's copy carries only in-frame clones and drops some. The sample consists of roughly 690 clones, under 45% of them appearing once. The sample was tumor tissue, taken before atezolizumab (anti-PD-L1) treatment. The receptor source for this set is a woman older than 75 with urothelial cancer. Each CDR3 is given with its conserved first and last residue. Each record gives: CDR3 protein, CDR3 DNA, D gene, CDR3 length, clone size, J gene, V gene. The D gene is left open where the match is weak. Some rows mark clone size as missing; the rest say once, few, many or name a class of expanded clone.

CDR3aa: CATSRQPALGYGYTF
CDR3nt: TGTGCCACCAGCAGACAACCCGCGTTAGGCTATGGCTACACCTTC
d_gene: NA
len: 15
abundance: few
j_gene: TRBJ1-2
v_gene: TRBV15

CDR3aa: CASSMRGVINYGYTF
CDR3nt: TGTGCCAGTAGCATGAGGGGAGTAATCAACTATGGCTACACCTTC
d_gene: NA
len: 15
abundance: NA
j_gene: TRBJ1-2
v_gene: TRBV19

CDR3aa: CANHYRGPHYGYTF
CDR3nt: TGTGCCAACCACTACAGGGGGCCCCACTATGGCTACACCTTC
d_gene: TRBD1
len: 14
abundance: NA
j_gene: TRBJ1-2
v_gene: TRBV25-1

CDR3aa: CASRVGRSAGEQYF
CDR3nt: TGTGCCAGCAGGGTGGGGAGGAGCGCGGGGGAGCAGTACTTC
d_gene: NA
len: 14
abundance: large
j_gene: TRBJ2-7
v_gene: TRBV6-8

CDR3aa: CASRGQGGNTEAFF
CDR3nt: TGTGCCAGCAGGGGACAGGGGGGGAACACTGAAGCTTTCTTT
d_gene: TRBD1
len: 14
abundance: few
j_gene: TRBJ1-1
v_gene: TRBV6-8

CDR3aa: CASSPSGYEQYF
CDR3nt: TGTGCCAGCAGCCCCTCAGGGTACGAGCAGTACTTC
d_gene: NA
len: 12
abundance: few
j_gene: TRBJ2-7
v_gene: TRBV9

CDR3aa: CASSYSGLAGVYEQYF
CDR3nt: TGTGCCAGCAGTTACTCGGGGCTAGCGGGAGTATACGAGCAGTACTTC
d_gene: TRBD2
len: 16
abundance: NA
j_gene: TRBJ2-7
v_gene: TRBV28

CDR3aa: CASSLGGSLNTEAFF
CDR3nt: TGTGCCAGCAGCTTAGGAGGCAGCCTGAACACTGAAGCTTTCTTT
d_gene: NA
len: 15
abundance: few
j_gene: TRBJ1-1
v_gene: TRBV11-3

CDR3aa: CASRLGTGFKDEQFF
CDR3nt: TGTGCCAGCAGACTGGGGACAGGTTTTAAGGATGAGCAGTTCTTC
d_gene: TRBD1
len: 15
abundance: few
j_gene: TRBJ2-1
v_gene: TRBV6-8

CDR3aa: CASSEGVNTEAFF
CDR3nt: TGTGCCAGCAGTGAAGGGGTAAACACTGAAGCTTTCTTT
d_gene: NA
len: 13
abundance: NA
j_gene: TRBJ1-1
v_gene: TRBV6-1

CDR3aa: CASGYPGGTQYF
CDR3nt: TGTGCCAGCGGTTATCCAGGCGGGACCCAGTACTTC
d_gene: NA
len: 12
abundance: few
j_gene: TRBJ2-5
v_gene: TRBV27

CDR3aa: CASSYSKFNTEAFF
CDR3nt: TGTGCCAGCAGTTACTCGAAGTTTAACACTGAAGCTTTCTTT
d_gene: NA
len: 14
abundance: NA
j_gene: TRBJ1-1
v_gene: TRBV6-8

CDR3aa: CASSSSGIYNEQFF
CDR3nt: TGTGCCAGCTCATCTAGCGGGATCTACAATGAGCAGTTCTTC
d_gene: NA
len: 14
abundance: few
j_gene: TRBJ2-1
v_gene: TRBV8-2

CDR3aa: CASSPQPPATSGNYNEQFF
CDR3nt: TGTGCCAGCTCACCACAGCCTCCGGCGACTAGCGGGAACTACAATGAGCAGTTCTTC
d_gene: TRBD2
len: 19
abundance: once
j_gene: TRBJ2-1
v_gene: TRBV18

CDR3aa: CASSLDLGTSGPKLYNEQFF
CDR3nt: TGTGCCAGCAGCTTAGATCTTGGGACTAGCGGGCCAAAACTTTACAATGAGCAGTTCTTC
d_gene: TRBD2
len: 20
abundance: few
j_gene: TRBJ2-1
v_gene: TRBV11-3

CDR3aa: CASSNRLNTEAFF
CDR3nt: TGCGCCAGCAGTAACAGGCTGAACACTGAAGCTTTCTTT
d_gene: NA
len: 13
abundance: NA
j_gene: TRBJ1-1
v_gene: TRBV10-2

CDR3aa: CASSPSTRERINF
CDR3nt: TGTGCCAGCAGCCCCTCGACCCGGGAGCGAATAAACTTC
d_gene: NA
len: 13
abundance: once
j_gene: TRBJ2-7
v_gene: TRBV16

CDR3aa: CASSEYRGTDTQYF
CDR3nt: TGTGCCAGCAGTGAATATCGGGGGACAGATACGCAGTATTTT
d_gene: NA
len: 14
abundance: NA
j_gene: TRBJ2-3
v_gene: TRBV25-1

CDR3aa: CASSGPGGPNEQFF
CDR3nt: TGTGCCAGCAGTGGACCCGGAGGGCCCAATGAGCAGTTCTTC
d_gene: NA
len: 14
abundance: NA
j_gene: TRBJ2-1
v_gene: TRBV28

CDR3aa: CASSLSGGKETQYF
CDR3nt: TGTGCCAGCAGCTTATCAGGGGGGAAGGAGACCCAGTACTTC
d_gene: NA
len: 14
abundance: NA
j_gene: TRBJ2-5
v_gene: TRBV11-3

CDR3aa: CAFFPPGHHLNNEQFF
CDR3nt: TGTGCCTTCTTCCCACCCGGACATCACCTAAACAATGAGCAGTTCTTC
d_gene: NA
len: 16
abundance: few
j_gene: TRBJ2-1
v_gene: TRBV30

CDR3aa: CASRTGLPEQFF
CDR3nt: TGTGCCAGCAGAACGGGACTACCCGAGCAGTTCTTC
d_gene: TRBD2
len: 12
abundance: once
j_gene: TRBJ2-1
v_gene: TRBV28

CDR3aa: CASSRYNQPQHF
CDR3nt: TGTGCCAGCAGCCGATACAATCAGCCCCAGCATTTT
d_gene: NA
len: 12
abundance: NA
j_gene: TRBJ1-5
v_gene: TRBV16

CDR3aa: CASSFLSGNTIYF
CDR3nt: TGTGCCAGTAGCTTCCTATCTGGAAACACCATATATTTT
d_gene: NA
len: 13
abundance: few
j_gene: TRBJ1-3
v_gene: TRBV19

CDR3aa: CASSLGGHEAGELFF
CDR3nt: TGCGCCAGCAGCTTAGGGGGGCATGAGGCCGGGGAGCTGTTTTTT
d_gene: NA
len: 15
abundance: NA
j_gene: TRBJ2-2
v_gene: TRBV5-1

CDR3aa: CASNRMGGNTEAFF
CDR3nt: TGTGCCAGTAACCGGATGGGGGGCAACACTGAAGCTTTCTTT
d_gene: NA
len: 14
abundance: few
j_gene: TRBJ1-1
v_gene: TRBV6-8

CDR3aa: CASSEGNTEAFF
CDR3nt: TGTGCCAGCAGTGAAGGTAACACTGAAGCTTTCTTT
d_gene: NA
len: 12
abundance: NA
j_gene: TRBJ1-1
v_gene: TRBV25-1

CDR3aa: CASGTSGGNEKLFF
CDR3nt: TGTGCCAGCGGGACCTCAGGGGGTAATGAAAAACTGTTTTTT
d_gene: TRBD1
len: 14
abundance: few
j_gene: TRBJ1-4
v_gene: TRBV6-7

CDR3aa: CASSFRGREEKLFF
CDR3nt: TGCGCCAGCAGCTTTCGGGGAAGGGAAGAAAAACTGTTTTTT
d_gene: NA
len: 14
abundance: NA
j_gene: TRBJ1-4
v_gene: TRBV5-1

CDR3aa: CASRLDRGLYGYTF
CDR3nt: TGTGCCAGCAGACTCGACAGGGGGTTATATGGCTACACCTTC
d_gene: TRBD1
len: 14
abundance: NA
j_gene: TRBJ1-2
v_gene: TRBV28

CDR3aa: CASSRQAHEQFF
CDR3nt: TGTGCCAGTTCCCGACAGGCTCATGAGCAGTTCTTC
d_gene: NA
len: 12
abundance: NA
j_gene: TRBJ2-1
v_gene: TRBV19

CDR3aa: CASREGGINEKLFF
CDR3nt: TGTGCCAGCAGAGAGGGGGGTATTAATGAAAAACTGTTTTTT
d_gene: NA
len: 14
abundance: few
j_gene: TRBJ1-4
v_gene: TRBV11-3

CDR3aa: CASRLAVIGSYEQYF
CDR3nt: TGTGCAAGTCGCTTAGCGGTGATCGGGAGCTACGAGCAGTACTTC
d_gene: NA
len: 15
abundance: NA
j_gene: TRBJ2-7
v_gene: TRBV12-2

CDR3aa: CASSLDRGAMNTEAFF
CDR3nt: TGTGCCAGCAGCCTCGACAGGGGCGCTATGAACACTGAAGCTTTCTTT
d_gene: TRBD1
len: 16
abundance: NA
j_gene: TRBJ1-1
v_gene: TRBV28

CDR3aa: CAVAGTSENTEAFF
CDR3nt: TGTGCCGTCGCGGGGACCAGCGAGAACACTGAAGCTTTCTTT
d_gene: NA
len: 14
abundance: few
j_gene: TRBJ1-1
v_gene: TRBV6-8

CDR3aa: CASSQDPGTSGGLREQYF
CDR3nt: TGCGCCAGCAGCCAAGATCCAGGGACTAGCGGGGGCTTACGCGAGCAGTACTTC
d_gene: TRBD2
len: 18
abundance: NA
j_gene: TRBJ2-7
v_gene: TRBV4-1

CDR3aa: CAINGQGYTEAFF
CDR3nt: TGTGCCATCAACGGGCAGGGGTACACTGAAGCTTTCTTT
d_gene: NA
len: 13
abundance: NA
j_gene: TRBJ1-1
v_gene: TRBV6-8

CDR3aa: CASRANLRSEQYF
CDR3nt: TGTGCCAGCAGGGCCAACCTCCGTAGCGAGCAGTACTTC
d_gene: NA
len: 13
abundance: NA
j_gene: TRBJ2-7
v_gene: TRBV28

CDR3aa: CASSMGGFNEQFF
CDR3nt: TGCGCCAGCAGCATGGGAGGCTTCAATGAGCAGTTCTTC
d_gene: NA
len: 13
abundance: large
j_gene: TRBJ2-1
v_gene: TRBV23-1

CDR3aa: CATSRGGWPTEAFF
CDR3nt: TGTGCCACCAGCAGAGGGGGGTGGCCCACTGAAGCTTTCTTT
d_gene: NA
len: 14
abundance: NA
j_gene: TRBJ1-1
v_gene: TRBV15

CDR3aa: CASSLEGGYSNQPQHF
CDR3nt: TGTGCCAGCAGCTTAGAGGGGGGATATAGCAATCAGCCCCAGCATTTT
d_gene: NA
len: 16
abundance: few
j_gene: TRBJ1-5
v_gene: TRBV11-3

CDR3aa: CAWSVRGGSNTIYF
CDR3nt: TGTGCCTGGAGTGTACGGGGGGGATCAAACACCATATATTTT
d_gene: NA
len: 14
abundance: NA
j_gene: TRBJ1-3
v_gene: TRBV30

CDR3aa: CASSLGAGRYEQYF
CDR3nt: TGTGCCAGCAGCTTAGGGGCGGGAAGGTACGAGCAGTACTTC
d_gene: NA
len: 14
abundance: NA
j_gene: TRBJ2-7
v_gene: TRBV11-3

CDR3aa: CASSFRATVNTEAFF
CDR3nt: TGTGCCAGCAGCTTTCGGGCGACAGTGAACACTGAAGCTTTCTTT
d_gene: NA
len: 15
abundance: medium-sized
j_gene: TRBJ1-1
v_gene: TRBV11-3

CDR3aa: CASSASGLNTEAFF
CDR3nt: TGTGCCAGCAGCGCCTCCGGGTTGAACACTGAAGCTTTCTTT
d_gene: NA
len: 14
abundance: few
j_gene: TRBJ1-1
v_gene: TRBV9

CDR3aa: CAISTTKGGAYTEAFF
CDR3nt: TGTGCCATCAGTACCACGAAAGGGGGAGCGTACACTGAAGCTTTCTTT
d_gene: NA
len: 16
abundance: NA
j_gene: TRBJ1-1
v_gene: TRBV6-8